This T cell receptor (beta chain) is drawn from a study of breast tumors, draining lymph nodes, adjacent tissues. One entry per CDR3 protein results from TCRdb running MiXCR on the multiplex PCR reads. The sample lists approximately 210,000 distinct CDR3 sequences, less than 45% occurring once. Breast cancer patients provided tissue from their axillary draining lymph nodes. This clonotype was observed many times. The germline V gene has CDR1 SGHTS and CDR2 YDEGEE. Between the trimmed V and J ends, which lost 4 bases and 0 bases, there was a span of 11 bases. CDR3 length: 15 residues. Sequenced sample: axillary lymph node tissue. The rearrangement uses TRBV5-8 and TRBJ1-3, with D possibly matching TRBD1 (5 bases). This receptor was identified in a female donor with breast cancer. Some clones in this sample may be carry-over from other donors' samples. The CDR3 region has the DNA TGTGCCAGCAGCGTAGGGACCTACTCTGGAAACACCATATATTTT. It yields the protein CASSVGTYSGNTIYF.